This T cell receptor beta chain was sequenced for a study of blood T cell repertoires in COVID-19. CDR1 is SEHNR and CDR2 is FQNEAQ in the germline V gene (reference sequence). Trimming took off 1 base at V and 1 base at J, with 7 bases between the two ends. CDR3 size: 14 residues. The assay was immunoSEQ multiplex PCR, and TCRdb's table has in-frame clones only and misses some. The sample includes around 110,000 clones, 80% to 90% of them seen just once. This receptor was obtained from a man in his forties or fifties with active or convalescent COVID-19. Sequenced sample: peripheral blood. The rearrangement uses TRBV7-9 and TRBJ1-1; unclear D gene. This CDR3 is CASSLGAGNTEAFF. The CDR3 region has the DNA TGTGCCAGCAGCTTAGGGGCGGGGAACACTGAAGCTTTCTTT.